This entry is about one T cell receptor (beta chain). Its antigen is undetermined. The sample is drawn from a study of CD8+CD57+ T cells in acquired aplastic anemia. Study-level results: It was found that more than 25 CD8+ CDR3 sequences were shared between patients and controls.

The study profiled TCR beta VDJ and CDR3 using genomic DNA as template. TCRdb fed the reads into MiXCR, producing one record per CDR3 protein. There are some 200,000 distinct CDR3 sequences in the sample; 55% to 65% occur only once, and roughly 64% lies in the top ten. Those patients picked for sequencing had displayed CD8+CD57+ cell expansion on flow cytometry. The CDR3 spans 17 residues. Germline-derived CDR1 and CDR2 are SGHRS and YFSETQ. Trimming cost V 4 bases and J 6 bases, with 20 bases left between them. The clonotype comes from a human donor with aplastic anemia. The sequenced sample was sorted CD4+, CD8+, or CD8+CD57+ T cells (not recorded which) from PBMCs. The chain has TRBV5-1 and TRBJ1-6; TRBD1 is a possible D gene (5 bases). In DNA form, the CDR3 reads TGCGCCAGCAGCGAACTTCGGGGCAGCGGTTTTAATTCACCCCTCCACTTT. Translating gives CASSELRGSGFNSPLHF.